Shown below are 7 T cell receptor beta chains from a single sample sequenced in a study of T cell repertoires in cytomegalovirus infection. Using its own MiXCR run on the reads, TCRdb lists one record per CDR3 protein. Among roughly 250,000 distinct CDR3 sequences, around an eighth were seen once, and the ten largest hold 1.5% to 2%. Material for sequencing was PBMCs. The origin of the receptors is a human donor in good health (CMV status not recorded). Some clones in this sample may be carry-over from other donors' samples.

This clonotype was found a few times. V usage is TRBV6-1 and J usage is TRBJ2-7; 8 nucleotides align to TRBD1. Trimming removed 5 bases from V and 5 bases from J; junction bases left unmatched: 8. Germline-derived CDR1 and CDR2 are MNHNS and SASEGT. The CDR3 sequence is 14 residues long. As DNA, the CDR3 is TGTGCCAGCAGTTCCGACAGGGGTTACAACGAGCAGTACTTC. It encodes CASSSDRGYNEQYF.

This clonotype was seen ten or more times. The chain's CDR3 is CASSPGQGFQPQHF. Here the CDR3 DNA reads TGTGCCAGCAGCCCTGGACAGGGCTTCCAGCCCCAGCATTTT. This chain links TRBV12-3 or TRBV12-4 with TRBJ1-5; TRBD1 agrees at 8 bases. The J segment lost 7 bases and the V segment lost 6 bases, leaving 8 bases of the junction unmatched. The CDR3 covers 14 residues.

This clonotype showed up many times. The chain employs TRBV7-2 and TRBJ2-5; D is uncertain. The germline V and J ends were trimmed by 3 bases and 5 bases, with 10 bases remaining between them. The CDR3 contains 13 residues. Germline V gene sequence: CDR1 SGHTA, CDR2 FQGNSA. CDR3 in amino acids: CASSLTRRETQYF. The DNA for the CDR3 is TGTGCCAGCAGCTTGACACGTAGGGAGACCCAGTACTTC.

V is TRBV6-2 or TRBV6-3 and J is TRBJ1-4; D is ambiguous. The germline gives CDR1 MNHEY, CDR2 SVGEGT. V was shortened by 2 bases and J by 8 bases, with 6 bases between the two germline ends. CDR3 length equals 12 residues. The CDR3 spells CASSYAAEKLFF. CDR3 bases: TGTGCCAGCAGTTACGCCGCAGAAAAACTGTTTTTT.

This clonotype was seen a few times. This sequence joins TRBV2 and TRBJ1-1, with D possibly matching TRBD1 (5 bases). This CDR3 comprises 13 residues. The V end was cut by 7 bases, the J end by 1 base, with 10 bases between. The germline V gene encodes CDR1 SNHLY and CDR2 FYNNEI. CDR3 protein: CASTIQGNTEAFF. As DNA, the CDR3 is TGTGCCAGCACCATCCAGGGGAACACTGAAGCTTTCTTT. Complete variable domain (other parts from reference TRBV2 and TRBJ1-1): EPEVTQTPSHQVTQMGQEVILRCVPISNHLYFYWYRQILGQKVEFLVSFYNNEISEKSEIFDDQFSVERPDGSNFTLKIRSTKLEDSAMYFCASTIQGNTEAFFGQGTRLTVV.

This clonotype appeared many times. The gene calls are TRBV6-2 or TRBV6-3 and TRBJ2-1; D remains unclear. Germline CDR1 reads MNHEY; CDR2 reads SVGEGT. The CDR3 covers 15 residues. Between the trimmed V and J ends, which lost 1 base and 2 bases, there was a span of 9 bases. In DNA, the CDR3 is TGTGCCAGCAGTTACTGGGGATTGGCCTACAATGAGCAGTTCTTC. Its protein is CASSYWGLAYNEQFF.

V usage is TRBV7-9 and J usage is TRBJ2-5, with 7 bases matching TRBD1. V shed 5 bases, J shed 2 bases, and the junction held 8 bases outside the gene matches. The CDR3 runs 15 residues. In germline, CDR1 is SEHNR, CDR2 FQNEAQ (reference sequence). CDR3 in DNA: TGTGCCAGCAGCCCCCCCGACAGGGTTCAAGAGACCCAGTACTTC. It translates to CASSPPDRVQETQYF.